This T cell receptor (beta chain) was captured by sequencing in a study of blood T cell repertoires in COVID-19. As for the study in general: Collection of acute and convalescent COVID-19 samples took place in the United States, Italy and Spain. PBMCs, B-cell-depleted T cells, or T cells were the source of the cDNA or gDNA that made up the material.

Germline V gene lookup returns CDR1 KGHSY and CDR2 FQNENV. J was trimmed by 8 bases and V by 1 base; bases with no gene match: 14. The length of the CDR3 is 18 residues. Seattle participants joined during active infection and were tracked over time. In the original processing: Scientists estimated how many nucleated cells there were by amplifying reference gene primers. Profiled with immunoSEQ multiplex PCR; TCRdb holds only in-frame clones, not every one. Clone size and the V and J calls come from that table; the DNA yielded D and trimming. Of some 350,000 clones in the sample, around 89% were seen once.

The receptor was isolated from a woman between 25 and 40 years old with COVID-19, enrolled during active disease. J is TRBJ2-1 and V is TRBV16; the match to TRBD1 covers 10 bases. Source material: peripheral blood. The DNA of the CDR3 is TGTGCCAGCAGCCAATTAGTTTATGATGGGACAGGGGACGATGAGCAGTTCTTC. Amino acids: CASSQLVYDGTGDDEQFF.